This T cell receptor beta chain was recovered during a study of blood T cell repertoires in COVID-19 (dated by TCRdb to 2019 to 2021). Study-level background: Samples covering the acute and convalescent phases of COVID-19 were provided by collaborators in the United States, Italy and Spain. The material from the prospective study consisted of cDNA or gDNA derived from T cells, B-cell-depleted T cells, or PBMCs. Subjects who had been exposed to COVID-19, were actively infected with it, or had recovered from it provided the deeply sampled blood TCRbeta repertoires that made up the dataset. The repertoires were made available in a free public database intended to serve as a resource for research on the immune response to SARS-CoV-2. Samples came from the ongoing ImmuneRACE study (first 160 participants) plus 1,254 subjects from 6 global collaborators. The sample metadata nearly always contained a de-identified subject ID, COVID-19 status, age in years and sex. HLA class I and class II types, where available, came from metadata supplied by the sample provider rather than from assay-based typing. General conclusions and limits of the study: The quantity of clinical and demographic metadata differed by source and by participant and was supplied without curation.

In the case of this clone: The antigen it binds to is not known. Base qualities are missing; no much larger clone stands one base away.

TCRbeta CDR3 regions were amplified from genomic DNA using the immunoSEQ Assay, a bias-controlled multiplex PCR. The study's processing was this. The number of nucleated cells in each sample was estimated by amplification of reference gene primers within the assay. Sequence reads were collapsed and filtered to measure the absolute abundance of every unique TCRbeta CDR3 rearrangement. Productive Simpson clonality was computed per sample as the square root of Simpson's diversity index over productive rearrangements. Entries here come from immuneACCESS through TCRdb and include only in-frame sequences with V and J called. Some clones fail to appear in such tables; in the studies checked, an unresolved V gene covers under half of the shortfall, and the cause of the remainder is unknown. From that table come the V and J calls and clone size; the DNA was used to work out D and trimming. For this sample there are about 140,000 clones; 76% appear just once. The top ten hold over 4% of the sample.

Each collaborating institution followed its own protocols to collect whole blood in K2EDTA tubes. For TCRbeta analysis, collaborators shipped samples as frozen whole blood, isolated PBMCs, or DNA extracted from either of those sample types. Reading the germline V gene (reference sequence) gives CDR1 SGHKS and CDR2 YYEKEE. The junction shows trimming of 2 bases on V and 2 bases on J, plus 13 bases between the germline ends. The CDR3, cysteine through phenylalanine, is 16 amino acids long. The sequence is cut down to CDR3 DNA, 48 bases in frame from base 1. Recombination connected TRBV5-5 to TRBJ1-4; the D gene is unclear. Sequencing used peripheral blood. The sequence came from a woman of 80 years or more with active or convalescent COVID-19. The DNA sequence is TGTGCCAGCAGCTTCTTGGGAGCCAGGACTAATGAAAAACTGTTTTTT. The translation is CASSFLGARTNEKLFF.